This T cell receptor (beta chain) was obtained from a study of blood T cell repertoires in COVID-19. Turning to the study itself: Sources were T cells, B-cell-depleted T cells, or PBMCs; the material itself was cDNA or gDNA.

Germline V gene lookup returns CDR1 SGDLS and CDR2 YYNGEE. The CDR3 totals 11 residues. Deletions cut 6 bases from V and 4 bases from J, with 5 bases between. Original methodology: The assay estimated nucleated cells by amplifying reference gene primers. The repertoire was sequenced with immunoSEQ multiplex PCR; TCRdb's copy has only in-frame clones and lacks some. The DNA gave D and trimming, while V, J and clone size come from that table. The table includes over 200,000 clones, approximately 80% detected once. The chain employs TRBV9 and TRBJ1-3; D not certain. The sequencing sample was made of peripheral blood. The receptor was derived from a man in his forties with acute or convalescent COVID-19. The CDR3 spells CASNSGNTIYF. In nucleotides, the CDR3 is TGTGCCAGCAATTCGGGAAACACCATATATTTT. The full variable domain, completed using reference TRBV9 and TRBJ1-3, is DSGVTQTPKHLITATGQRVTLRCSPRSGDLSVYWYQQSLDQGLQFLIQYYNGEERAKGNILERFSAQQFPDLHSELNLSSLELGDSALYFCASNSGNTIYFGEGSWLTVV.